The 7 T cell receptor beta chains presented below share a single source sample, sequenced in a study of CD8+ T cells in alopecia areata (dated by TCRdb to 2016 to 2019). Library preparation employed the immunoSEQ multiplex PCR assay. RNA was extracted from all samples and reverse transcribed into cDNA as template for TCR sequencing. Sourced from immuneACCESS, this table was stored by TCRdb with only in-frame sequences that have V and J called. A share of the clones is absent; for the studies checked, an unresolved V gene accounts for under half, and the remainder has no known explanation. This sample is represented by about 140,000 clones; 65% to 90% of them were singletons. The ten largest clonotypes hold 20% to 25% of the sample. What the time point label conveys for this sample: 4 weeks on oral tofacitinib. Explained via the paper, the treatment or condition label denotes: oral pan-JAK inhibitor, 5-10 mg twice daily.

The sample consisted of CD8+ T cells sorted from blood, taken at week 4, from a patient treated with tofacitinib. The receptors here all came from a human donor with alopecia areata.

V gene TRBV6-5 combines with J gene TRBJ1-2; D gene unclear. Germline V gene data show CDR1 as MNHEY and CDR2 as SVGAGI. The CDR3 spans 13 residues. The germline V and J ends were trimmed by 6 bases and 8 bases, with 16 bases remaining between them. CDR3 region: CASSSIGPGGYTF. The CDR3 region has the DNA TGTGCCAGCAGCTCCATCGGTCCGGGAGGCTACACCTTC.

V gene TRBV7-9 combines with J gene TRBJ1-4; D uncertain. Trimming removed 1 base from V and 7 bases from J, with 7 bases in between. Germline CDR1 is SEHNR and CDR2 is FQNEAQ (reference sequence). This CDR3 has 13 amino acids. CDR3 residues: CASSLDSGEKLFF. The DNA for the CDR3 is TGTGCCAGCAGCTTAGACTCCGGTGAAAAACTGTTTTTT.

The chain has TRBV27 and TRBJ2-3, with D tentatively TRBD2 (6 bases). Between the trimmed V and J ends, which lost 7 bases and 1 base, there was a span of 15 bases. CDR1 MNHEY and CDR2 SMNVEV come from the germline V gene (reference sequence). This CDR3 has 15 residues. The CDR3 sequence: CASNQLGGGTDTQYF. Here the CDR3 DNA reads TGTGCCAGCAACCAGCTAGGCGGGGGCACAGATACGCAGTATTTT.

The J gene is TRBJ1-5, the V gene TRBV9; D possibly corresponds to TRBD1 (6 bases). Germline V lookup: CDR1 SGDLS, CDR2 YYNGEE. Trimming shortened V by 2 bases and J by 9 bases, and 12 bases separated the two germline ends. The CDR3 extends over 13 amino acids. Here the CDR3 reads CASSVQGIRPQHF. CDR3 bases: TGTGCCAGCAGCGTCCAGGGGATTCGGCCCCAGCATTTT.

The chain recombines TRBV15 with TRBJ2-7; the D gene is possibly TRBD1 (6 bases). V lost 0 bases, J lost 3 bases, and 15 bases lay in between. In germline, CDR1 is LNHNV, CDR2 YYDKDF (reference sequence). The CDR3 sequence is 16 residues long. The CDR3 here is CATSRDLGQTDYEQYF. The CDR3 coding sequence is TGTGCCACCAGCAGAGATCTCGGACAGACAGACTACGAGCAGTACTTC.

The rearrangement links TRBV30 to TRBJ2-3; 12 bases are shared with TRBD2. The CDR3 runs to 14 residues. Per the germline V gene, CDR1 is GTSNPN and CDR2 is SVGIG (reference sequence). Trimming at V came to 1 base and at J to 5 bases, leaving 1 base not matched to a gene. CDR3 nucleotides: TGTGCCTGGAGTGCGACTAGCGGGAGAGATACGCAGTATTTT. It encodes CAWSATSGRDTQYF. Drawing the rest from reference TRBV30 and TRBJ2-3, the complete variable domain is SQTIHQWPATLVQPVGSPLSLECTVEGTSNPNLYWYRQAAGRGLQLLFYSVGIGQISSEVPQNLSASRPQDRQFILSSKKLLLSDSGFYLCAWSATSGRDTQYFGPGTRLTVL.

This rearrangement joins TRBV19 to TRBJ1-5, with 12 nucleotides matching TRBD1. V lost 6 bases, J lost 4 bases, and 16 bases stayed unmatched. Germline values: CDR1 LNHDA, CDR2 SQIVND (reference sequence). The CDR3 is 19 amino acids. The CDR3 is CASRLGPGQGAGENQPQHF. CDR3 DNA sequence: TGTGCCAGTAGATTGGGTCCGGGACAGGGGGCCGGAGAGAATCAGCCCCAGCATTTT.